The clone carrying this T cell receptor (beta chain) was observed a handful of times. The target antigen is unknown. This entry belongs to a study of blood T cells in healthy people across ages. Whole-study findings and limits: Expanded clonotype changes were possibly confounded by unknown donor CMV status. Whereas aged donors had fewer naive CD4+ cells, long-lived donors had more of them and higher diversity. Strong correlation existed between TCR beta diversity and naive T cell percentage.

Sample-barcoded 5' priming and a J-beta primer mix drove a second PCR of roughly 6 to 12 cycles. Every sample produced at least 2.5 million CDR3-containing paired-end reads. TCRdb itself ran the 5' RACE reads through MiXCR, one entry per CDR3 protein. The sample lists roughly 680,000 distinct CDR3 sequences, roughly 21% occurring once. J was trimmed by 6 bases and V by 8 bases; bases with no gene match: 11. CDR1 is MNHNS, CDR2 SASEGT, per germline. The CDR3 sequence is 17 residues long. The TCR sequence derives from a man aged 65 to 79 in good health. The chain is built from TRBV6-1 and TRBJ2-3; 16 bases map to TRBD2. The material sequenced was blood. The CDR3 spells CASRPGLAGGPMDTQYF. In DNA form, the CDR3 reads TGTGCCAGCCGACCGGGACTAGCGGGAGGGCCGATGGATACGCAGTATTTT.